The 18 T cell receptor beta chains in this list originate from one sample, sequenced in a study of blood T cell repertoires in COVID-19. The data were produced by immunoSEQ multiplex PCR, yet TCRdb's version contains in-frame clones alone and is incomplete. Found here are 130,000 to 150,000 clones, 75% to 85% of them singletons; the top ten hold approximately 5%. The material sequenced was peripheral blood. Source of these receptors: a woman between 45 and 60 years old with acute or convalescent COVID-19.

The chain couples TRBV3-1 (or the pseudogene TRBV3-2) to TRBJ1-3; D is unclear. V shed 0 bases and J shed 2 bases, with 23 bases lying between them. The CDR3 spans 20 residues. Germline CDR1 and CDR2: LGHDT and YNNKEL (reference sequence). CDR3 amino acids: CASSQDKRPTPPQAGNTIYF. The DNA for the CDR3 is TGTGCCAGCAGCCAAGATAAGCGGCCCACCCCTCCTCAGGCTGGAAACACCATATATTTT.

The chain combines TRBV3-1 (or the pseudogene TRBV3-2) with TRBJ1-5, with D possibly being TRBD1 (5 bases). Deletions cut 1 base from V and 6 bases from J, with 10 bases between. CDR1 and CDR2 (germline): LGHDT, YNNKEL (reference sequence). The length of the CDR3 is 14 residues. CDR3: CASSQGRVGQPQHF. As DNA, the CDR3 is TGTGCCAGCAGCCAAGGCAGGGTAGGTCAGCCCCAGCATTTT.

The chain joins TRBV30 to TRBJ1-4; D perhaps matches TRBD1 (5 bases). CDR1 GTSNPN and CDR2 SVGIG come from the germline V gene (reference sequence). This CDR3 has 15 residues. V lost 0 bases and J lost 8, with 16 bases in between. CDR3 protein: CAWSVPDRRLEKLFF. In DNA form, the CDR3 reads TGTGCCTGGAGTGTACCTGACAGAAGGTTAGAAAAACTGTTTTTT.

This clone was seen a few times. The chain combines TRBV9 with TRBJ1-4, with 9 bases identical to TRBD1. CDR3 length: 16 amino acids. Trimming took 4 bases from V and 11 from J; bases not matched to a gene: 15. CDR1 SGDLS and CDR2 YYNGEE come from the germline V gene. CDR3 nucleotide sequence: TGTGCCAGCAGCACCTTTGCAACAGGGGGCAGCGGGAAACTGTTTTTT. Translated: CASSTFATGGSGKLFF. Supplemented by reference TRBV9 and TRBJ1-4, the full variable domain reads DSGVTQTPKHLITATGQRVTLRCSPRSGDLSVYWYQQSLDQGLQFLIQYYNGEERAKGNILERFSAQQFPDLHSELNLSSLELGDSALYFCASSTFATGGSGKLFFGSGTQLSVL.

This clone occurred once. The chain carries TRBV7-9 and TRBJ1-1, with TRBD1 as a possible D gene (6 bases). The CDR3 is 14 amino acids. The V end was cut by 3 bases, the J end by 6 bases, with 14 bases between. Germline CDR1 and CDR2: SEHNR and FQNEAQ (reference sequence). The CDR3 spells CASSLARGGPEAFF. The DNA for the CDR3 is TGTGCCAGCAGCTTGGCCAGGGGAGGGCCTGAAGCTTTCTTT.

This chain links TRBV2 with TRBJ2-7; 8 bases map to TRBD2. Germline CDR1 is SNHLY and CDR2 is FYNNEI. The CDR3 runs 14 residues. After removal of 6 bases from V and 4 bases from J, the junction contained 8 bases not matched to a gene. CDR3 in DNA: TGTGCCAGCAGGACCGGGACTAGGGGGTACGAGCAGTACTTC. It encodes CASRTGTRGYEQYF.

The chain carries TRBV28 and TRBJ1-5; D is perhaps TRBD1 (5 bases). The CDR3 covers 15 residues. The germline V and J ends were trimmed by 6 bases and 0 bases, with 12 bases remaining between them. Germline values: CDR1 MDHEN, CDR2 SYDVKM. The CDR3 region is CASRGGTYSNQPQHF. Here the CDR3 DNA reads TGTGCCAGCAGGGGGGGGACTTATAGCAATCAGCCCCAGCATTTT.

Comment on this clone: Additional DNA sequences in this sample encode the identical CDR3. The V call is TRBV3-1 (or the pseudogene TRBV3-2), the J call TRBJ2-7; no definite D call. The germline V and J ends were trimmed by 1 base and 6 bases, with 4 bases remaining between them. Germline loops: CDR1 LGHDT, CDR2 YNNKEL (reference sequence). This CDR3 contains 11 residues. CDR3 in amino acids: CASSQGSEQYF. The DNA of the CDR3 is TGTGCCAGCAGCCAAGGCAGCGAGCAGTACTTC.

This clone was counted a few times. This rearrangement joins TRBV6-2 or TRBV6-3 to TRBJ1-5, with TRBD1 matching over 7 bases. Looked up from germline, CDR1 is MNHEY and CDR2 is SVGEGT. V was clipped by 5 bases and J by 0 bases; unmatched bases: 7. The CDR3 spans 16 residues. The CDR3 nucleotides read TGTGCCAGCAGTCACGGGACAGCCTATAGCAATCAGCCCCAGCATTTT. Its translation is CASSHGTAYSNQPQHF.

The chain links TRBV6-5 to TRBJ2-3; D may be TRBD2 (6 bases). The ends were cut back, 0 bases at V and 6 bases at J, with 10 bases in the middle. CDR1 MNHEY and CDR2 SVGAGI come from the germline V gene. This CDR3 comprises 14 residues. The CDR3 sequence is CASSYSAGSDTQYF. In DNA, the CDR3 is TGTGCCAGCAGTTACTCGGCGGGGTCTGATACGCAGTATTTT.

This rearrangement joins TRBV19 to TRBJ1-6, with D unresolved. CDR1 and CDR2 (germline): LNHDA, SQIVND (reference sequence). The CDR3 has 14 residues. V lost 5 bases, J lost 9 bases, and 14 bases lay in between. The CDR3 loop is CASSPPTLASPLHF. CDR3 sequence (DNA): TGTGCCAGTAGTCCCCCGACACTTGCTTCACCCCTCCACTTT.

V gene TRBV19 combines with J gene TRBJ1-5; a possible D gene is TRBD1 (5 bases). The CDR3 runs 14 residues. The ends were cut back, 3 bases at V and 6 bases at J, with 12 bases in the middle. Germline V gene lookup returns CDR1 LNHDA and CDR2 SQIVND (reference sequence). The CDR3 protein is CASSIGAGAQPQHF. CDR3 coding DNA: TGTGCCAGTAGTATTGGGGCAGGAGCTCAGCCCCAGCATTTT.

V and J are TRBV6-1 and TRBJ1-2, with a tentative D call TRBD1 (6 bases). Germline lookup yields CDR1 MNHNS and CDR2 SASEGT. V lost 3 bases and J 4 bases, leaving 12 bases between the germline ends. This CDR3 comprises 14 residues. CDR3 residues: CASSDIIGGYGYTF. In nucleotides, the CDR3 is TGTGCCAGCAGTGATATTATAGGGGGCTATGGCTACACCTTC.

The chain combines TRBV7-2 with TRBJ2-5; D remains unclear. Trimming took off 1 base at V and 3 bases at J, with 6 bases between the two ends. Germline V gene data show CDR1 as SGHTA and CDR2 as FQGNSA. This CDR3 has 13 residues. The CDR3 nucleotides read TGTGCCAGCAGCTTAGTCCCCGAAGAGACCCAGTACTTC. Amino acids: CASSLVPEETQYF.

This chain joins TRBV23-1 and TRBJ1-2; TRBD1 aligns across 7 bases. TRBV23-1 is assigned to the ORF class and has an uncertain function. J was trimmed by 3 bases and V by 4 bases; bases with no gene match: 8. The CDR3 covers 15 residues. CDR3 residues: CASSRGTDSYYGYTF. The CDR3 DNA sequence: TGCGCCAGCAGTCGTGGGACAGATTCTTACTATGGCTACACCTTC.

The rearrangement uses TRBV3-1 (or the pseudogene TRBV3-2) and TRBJ1-1; no firm D call. The germline gives CDR1 LGHDT, CDR2 YNNKEL (reference sequence). CDR3 size: 13 residues. Trimming took off 0 bases at V and 3 bases at J, with 5 bases between the two ends. This CDR3 is CASSQDIYTEAFF. CDR3 DNA sequence: TGTGCCAGCAGCCAAGATATCTACACTGAAGCTTTCTTT.

This clone appeared once. This sequence joins TRBV14 and TRBJ1-1; D is undetermined. Germline loops: CDR1 SGHDN, CDR2 FVKESK. This CDR3 contains 15 residues. V shed 0 bases and J shed 1 base, with 9 bases lying between them. CDR3 in DNA: TGTGCCAGCAGCCAAGATCTGGGCTGGAACACTGAAGCTTTCTTT. It specifies CASSQDLGWNTEAFF.

The chain recombines TRBV3-1 (or the pseudogene TRBV3-2) with TRBJ1-4, with TRBD1 identical over 11 bases. The CDR3 spans 15 residues. Germline V gene data show CDR1 as LGHDT and CDR2 as YNNKEL (reference sequence). The ends lost 5 bases at V and 6 bases at J; junction bases unmatched: 5. Here the CDR3 DNA reads TGTGCCAGCAGCGCCCCGGGACAGGGGGATGAAAAACTGTTTTTT. Translating gives CASSAPGQGDEKLFF.